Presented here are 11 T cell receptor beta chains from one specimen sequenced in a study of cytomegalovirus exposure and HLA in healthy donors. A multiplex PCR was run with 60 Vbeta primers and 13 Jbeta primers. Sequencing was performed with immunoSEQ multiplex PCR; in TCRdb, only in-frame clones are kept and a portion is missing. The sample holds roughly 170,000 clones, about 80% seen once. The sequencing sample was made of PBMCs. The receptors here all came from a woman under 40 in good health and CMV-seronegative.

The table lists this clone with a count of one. The CDR3 region has the DNA TGCGCCAGCAGTGAGCTAGCGGGGCCCCTCACAGATACGCAGTATTTT. Amino acids: CASSELAGPLTDTQYF. This rearrangement joins TRBV10-1 to TRBJ2-3; TRBD2 matches 9 bases. The germline V gene has CDR1 WNHNN and CDR2 SYGVQD (reference sequence). After removal of 2 bases from V and 2 bases from J, the junction contained 5 bases not matched to a gene. This CDR3 spans 16 amino acids.

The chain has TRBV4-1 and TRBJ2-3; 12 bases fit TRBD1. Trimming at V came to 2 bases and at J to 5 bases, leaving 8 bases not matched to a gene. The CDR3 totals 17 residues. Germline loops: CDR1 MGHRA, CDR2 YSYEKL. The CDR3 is CASSQWGQGAQGDTQYF. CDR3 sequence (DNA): TGCGCCAGCAGCCAATGGGGACAGGGGGCGCAGGGAGATACGCAGTATTTT.

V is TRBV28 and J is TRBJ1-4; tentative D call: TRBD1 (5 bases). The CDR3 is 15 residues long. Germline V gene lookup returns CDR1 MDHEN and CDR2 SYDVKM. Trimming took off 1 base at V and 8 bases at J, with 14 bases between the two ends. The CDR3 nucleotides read TGTGCCAGCAGTTTATCGGGTCAGGGTAGCGAAAAACTGTTTTTT. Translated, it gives CASSLSGQGSEKLFF.

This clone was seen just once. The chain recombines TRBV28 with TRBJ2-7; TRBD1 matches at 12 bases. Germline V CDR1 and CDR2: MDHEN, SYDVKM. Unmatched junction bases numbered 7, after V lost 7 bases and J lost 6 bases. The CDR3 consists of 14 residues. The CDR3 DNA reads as TGTGCCAGCACTGGGGACAGGGGGCCTCCCGAGCAGTACTTC. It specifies CASTGDRGPPEQYF.

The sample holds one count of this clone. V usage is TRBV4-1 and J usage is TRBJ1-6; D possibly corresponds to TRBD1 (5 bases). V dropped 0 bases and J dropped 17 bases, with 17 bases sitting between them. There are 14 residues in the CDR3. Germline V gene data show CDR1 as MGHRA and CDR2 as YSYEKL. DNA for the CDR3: TGCGCCAGCAGCCAAGATCGTGGCGGCAGGGCAGTCCACTTT. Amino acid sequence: CASSQDRGGRAVHF.

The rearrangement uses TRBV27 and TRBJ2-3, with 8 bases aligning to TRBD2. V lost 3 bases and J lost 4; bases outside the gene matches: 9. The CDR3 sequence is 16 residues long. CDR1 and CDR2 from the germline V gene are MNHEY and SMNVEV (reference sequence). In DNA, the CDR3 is TGTGCCAGCAGTTTCCTTGGGACTAGTGGTGCAGATACGCAGTATTTT. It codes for CASSFLGTSGADTQYF.

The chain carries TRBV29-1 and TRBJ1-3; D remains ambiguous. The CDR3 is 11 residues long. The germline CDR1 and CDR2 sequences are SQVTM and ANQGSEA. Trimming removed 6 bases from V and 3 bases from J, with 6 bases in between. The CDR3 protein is CSVTIGNTIYF. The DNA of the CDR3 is TGCAGCGTGACTATTGGAAACACCATATATTTT. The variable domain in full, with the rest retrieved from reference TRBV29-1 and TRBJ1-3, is SAVISQKPSRDICQRGTSLTIQCQVDSQVTMMFWYRQQPGQSLTLIATANQGSEATYESGFVIDKFPISRPNLTFSTLTVSNMSPEDSSIYLCSVTIGNTIYFGEGSWLTVV.

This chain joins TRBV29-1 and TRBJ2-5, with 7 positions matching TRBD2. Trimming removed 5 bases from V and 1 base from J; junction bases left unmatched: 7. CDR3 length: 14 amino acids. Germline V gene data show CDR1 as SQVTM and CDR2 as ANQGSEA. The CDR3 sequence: CSVSGEGIQETQYF. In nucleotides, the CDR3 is TGCAGCGTTTCCGGGGAGGGCATCCAAGAGACCCAGTACTTC.

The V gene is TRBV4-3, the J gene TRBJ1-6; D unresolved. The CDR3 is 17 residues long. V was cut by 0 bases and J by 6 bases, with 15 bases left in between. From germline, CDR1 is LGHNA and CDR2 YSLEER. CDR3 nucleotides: TGCGCCAGCAGCCAAGAAGAGGGAGTGTCCCCTAATTCACCCCTCCACTTT. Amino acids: CASSQEEGVSPNSPLHF.

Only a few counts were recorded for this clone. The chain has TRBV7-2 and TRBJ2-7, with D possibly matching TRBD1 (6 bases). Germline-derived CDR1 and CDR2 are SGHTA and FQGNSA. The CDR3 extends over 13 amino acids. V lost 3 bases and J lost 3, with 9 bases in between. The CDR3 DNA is TGTGCCAGCAGCTTCTTACAGGGCTACGAGCAGTACTTC. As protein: CASSFLQGYEQYF. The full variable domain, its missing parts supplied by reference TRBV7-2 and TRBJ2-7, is GAGVSQSPSNKVTEKGKDVELRCDPISGHTALYWYRQSLGQGLEFLIYFQGNSAPDKSGLPSDRFSAERTGGSVSTLTIQRTQQEDSAVYLCASSFLQGYEQYFGPGTRLTVT.

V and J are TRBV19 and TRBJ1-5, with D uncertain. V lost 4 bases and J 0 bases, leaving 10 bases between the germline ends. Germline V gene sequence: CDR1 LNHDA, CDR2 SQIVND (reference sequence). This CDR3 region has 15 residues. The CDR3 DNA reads TGTGCCAGTAGTACCGTAGGGAGTAGCAATCAGCCCCAGCATTTT. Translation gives CASSTVGSSNQPQHF.